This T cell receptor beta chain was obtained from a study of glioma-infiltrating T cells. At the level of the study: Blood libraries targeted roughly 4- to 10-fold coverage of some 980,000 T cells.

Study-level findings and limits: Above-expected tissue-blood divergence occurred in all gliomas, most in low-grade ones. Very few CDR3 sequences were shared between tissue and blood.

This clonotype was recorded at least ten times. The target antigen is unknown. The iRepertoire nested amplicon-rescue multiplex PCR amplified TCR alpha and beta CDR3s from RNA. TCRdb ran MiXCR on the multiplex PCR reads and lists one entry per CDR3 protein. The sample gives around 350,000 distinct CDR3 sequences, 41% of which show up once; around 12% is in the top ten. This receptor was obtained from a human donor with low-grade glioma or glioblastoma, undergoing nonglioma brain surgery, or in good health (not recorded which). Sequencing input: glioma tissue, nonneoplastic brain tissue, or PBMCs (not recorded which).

CDR3 in amino acids: CASRATSDTDTQYF. The CDR3 DNA follows: TGTGCCAGCAGGGCGACTAGCGACACAGATACGCAGTATTTT. The chain links TRBV6-4 to TRBJ2-3, with 8 bases fitting TRBD2. This CDR3 contains 14 residues. Per the germline V gene, CDR1 is MRHNA and CDR2 is SNTAGT. With V trimmed by 6 bases and J by 2 bases, 4 bases remained unmatched.